This T cell receptor beta chain appears in the sequencing data of a study of beta chain features in type 1 diabetes. The study's findings and limits: Across all four CD4+ subsets, people with type 1 diabetes showed modestly shorter TCRB CDR3s.

A remark on this clone: Its target is unknown.

Since all of the isolated RNA was reverse transcribed, expressed TCRB transcripts were what got sequenced. Here immunoSEQ multiplex PCR was the method, and the copy in TCRdb shows in-frame clones only, minus some. The data contain tens of thousands of clones, 45% to 50% of them seen just once; the ten biggest clones take up around 0.7%. In germline, CDR1 is SNHLY, CDR2 FYNNEI. The CDR3 has 14 residues. V lost 8 bases to trimming and J lost 4 bases; unmatched junction nucleotides: 8. The sequencing sample was made of central memory CD4+ T cells from blood. This chain uses TRBV2 with TRBJ2-7; 10 bases match TRBD2. The clonotype was recovered from a young man with type 1 diabetes. CDR3 sequence (DNA): TGTGCCAGCCTCCCTAGCGGGAGTGGTTACGAGCAGTACTTC. Its protein product is CASLPSGSGYEQYF.